This TCR beta chain is from a study of STAT3 mutations in large granular lymphocyte leukemia. At the level of the study: Canonical activating STAT3 mutations were detected in roughly half of the longitudinally sequenced T-LGLL patients. Over half of T-LGLL patients had one or more immunosuppressive regimens. Notes on the study in general: In T-cell large granular lymphocyte leukemia, about half of patients showed multiple immunodominant subclonotypes. All newly emerging clones after therapy were STAT3 wild type.

Worth noting for this clone: Antigen specificity is unknown.

Some 41,000 productive templates were obtained per sample on average. Assay: immunoSEQ multiplex PCR; the TCRdb copy retains only in-frame clones and omits some. Of 30,000 to 40,000 clones in the sample, approximately 86% were seen once. Trimming cost V 6 bases and J 0 bases, with 15 bases left between them. Germline V gene sequence: CDR1 KGHSH, CDR2 LQKENI. The CDR3 is 15 residues long. The gene calls are TRBV18 and TRBJ2-7; D gene uncertain. Sequenced sample: peripheral blood mononuclear cells. The sequence was obtained from a man aged 60 to 69 with T-cell large granular lymphocyte leukemia. Some clones in this sample may be carry-over from other donors' samples. CDR3 DNA: TGTGCCAGCTCTCCCCCCGGAAGCAACTCCTACGAGCAGTACTTC. The encoded protein is CASSPPGSNSYEQYF.